The 8 T cell receptor beta chains below come from one sample, sequenced in a study of cytomegalovirus exposure and HLA in healthy donors. Assay: immunoSEQ multiplex PCR; the TCRdb copy retains only in-frame clones and omits some. This sample yields roughly 75,000 clones, of which approximately 95% are seen a single time; roughly 2% belongs to the top ten. The specimen sequenced was PBMCs. These TCRs come from a woman younger than 30 in good health and CMV-seronegative.

The rearrangement links TRBV15 to TRBJ2-7; D is ambiguous. The CDR3 length is 15 residues. V lost 0 bases and J lost 6, with 15 bases in between. CDR1 is LNHNV, CDR2 YYDKDF, per germline (reference sequence). CDR3: CATSRDLETAAEQYF. In nucleotides, the CDR3 is TGTGCCACCAGCAGAGATCTAGAAACTGCCGCCGAGCAGTACTTC.

The V and J genes are TRBV27 and TRBJ1-4; no firm D call. Germline assignment: CDR1 MNHEY and CDR2 SMNVEV (reference sequence). The V gene lost 4 bases and the J gene lost 5 bases, with 14 bases spanning the gap. The CDR3 has 15 residues. The CDR3 region is CASSSPRLGNEKLFF. The CDR3 DNA is TGTGCCAGCAGTTCCCCTCGTCTCGGGAATGAAAAACTGTTTTTT. Full variable domain (remainder filled in from reference TRBV27 and TRBJ1-4): EAQVTQNPRYLITVTGKKLTVTCSQNMNHEYMSWYRQDPGLGLRQIYYSMNVEVTDKGDVPEGYKVSRKEKRNFPLILESPSPNQTSLYFCASSSPRLGNEKLFFGSGTQLSVL.

The CDR3: CASSRDRGSQAFF. As DNA, the CDR3 is TGTGCCAGCAGCCGGGACAGGGGCAGTCAAGCTTTCTTT. The chain has TRBV11-3 and TRBJ1-1, with TRBD1 matching over 10 bases. Germline values: CDR1 SGHNT, CDR2 YENEEA. CDR3 length equals 13 residues. Trimming took 5 bases from V and 9 from J; bases not matched to a gene: 6.

This chain connects TRBV11-2 to TRBJ1-2, with 10 bases that match TRBD1. This CDR3 is built from 13 residues. V lost 5 bases to trimming and J lost 6 bases; unmatched junction nucleotides: 3. Germline V lookup: CDR1 SGHAT, CDR2 FQNNGV. CDR3 sequence: CASSPGTGDGYTF. CDR3 DNA sequence: TGTGCCAGCAGCCCCGGGACAGGGGATGGCTACACCTTC.

The chain's CDR3 is CASRGQGRETQYF. The CDR3 DNA reads as TGTGCCAGCAGGGGACAGGGGCGGGAGACCCAGTACTTC. The chain links TRBV2 to TRBJ2-5; 10 bases align to TRBD1. Unmatched junction bases numbered 3, after V lost 6 bases and J lost 5 bases. The germline V gene encodes CDR1 SNHLY and CDR2 FYNNEI. CDR3 length: 13 residues.

This rearrangement joins TRBV5-4 to TRBJ1-1; D gene unclear. Between the trimmed V and J ends, which lost 0 bases and 2 bases, there was a span of 11 bases. This CDR3 comprises 15 residues. Germline V gene data show CDR1 as SGHNT and CDR2 as YYREEE (reference sequence). This CDR3 reads CASSLAAGINTEAFF. The CDR3 DNA reads as TGTGCCAGCAGCTTGGCCGCGGGAATCAACACTGAAGCTTTCTTT. The variable domain in full, with the rest retrieved from reference TRBV5-4 and TRBJ1-1, is ETGVTQSPTHLIKTRGQQVTLRCSSQSGHNTVSWYQQALGQGPQFIFQYYREEENGRGNFPPRFSGLQFPNYSSELNVNALELDDSALYLCASSLAAGINTEAFFGQGTRLTVV.

The rearrangement joins TRBV2 to TRBJ2-3; a possible D gene is TRBD2 (7 bases). The CDR3 contains 17 residues. The germline V gene encodes CDR1 SNHLY and CDR2 FYNNEI. V gave up 2 bases and J gave up 4 bases, with 19 bases separating them. The CDR3 region is CASSEQSGGLEPDTQYF. The CDR3 region has the DNA TGTGCCAGCAGTGAACAATCGGGGGGCTTAGAACCAGATACGCAGTATTTT.

The V and J genes are TRBV7-2 and TRBJ2-5, with 10 bases that match TRBD1. This CDR3 is 16 amino acids long. V was pared by 5 bases and J by 5 bases, with 11 bases of the junction left unmatched. Germline CDR1 reads SGHTA; CDR2 reads FQGNSA. CDR3 sequence: CASSPRGQGIQETQYF. In DNA, the CDR3 is TGTGCCAGCAGCCCCCGGGGACAGGGGATCCAGGAGACCCAGTACTTC.